The source of this T cell receptor beta chain is a study of siplizumab effects on memory and regulatory T cells. General study points: Mappable alloreactive CD4+ clones came from Treg cells almost 70% of the time on average with siplizumab, against about 25% in controls.

Only in-frame clones appear in the TCRdb table, and some are missing; sequencing was by immunoSEQ multiplex PCR. The table records about 91,000 clones, roughly 95% of them present only once. Turning to this clone: Its antigen remains unknown.

Sequencing was done on a sample of naive CD4+ T cells sorted from blood. The receptor comes from a human donor in good health.

The CDR3 DNA reads as TGCGCCAGCAGCCAAGATCGGGAGGGGCCGGGGGGCTACACCTTC. It codes for CASSQDREGPGGYTF. The chain employs TRBV4-3 and TRBJ1-2; D is perhaps TRBD1 (5 bases). The CDR3 has 15 amino acids. Germline values: CDR1 LGHNA, CDR2 YSLEER. V lost 0 bases and J lost 8, with 16 bases in between.